These 23 T cell receptor beta chains were sequenced from one sample in a study of blood T cell repertoires in COVID-19. TCRdb's table, derived via immunoSEQ multiplex PCR, lists solely in-frame clones and lacks some. Here the sample spans roughly 68,000 clones, less than 85% being singletons. Sequencing was done on a sample of peripheral blood. The receptor source for this set is a man older than 75 with active COVID-19.

The rearrangement joins TRBV27 to TRBJ2-4; D remains unclear. Germline values: CDR1 MNHEY, CDR2 SMNVEV (reference sequence). Trimming took off 3 bases at V and 1 base at J, with 4 bases between the two ends. This CDR3 has 13 residues. CDR3 DNA: TGTGCCAGCAGTTTTTCGGCCAAAAACATTCAGTACTTC. This translates into CASSFSAKNIQYF.

The rearrangement links TRBV28 to TRBJ2-1, with 9 bases aligning to TRBD2. The CDR3 runs 16 residues. Unmatched junction bases numbered 11, after V lost 7 bases and J lost 4 bases. Per germline, CDR1 MDHEN and CDR2 SYDVKM. DNA for the CDR3: TGTGCCAGCAATCCCCGCGGGACTAGCAGGTACAATGAGCAGTTCTTC. Its protein is CASNPRGTSRYNEQFF.

The V gene is TRBV30, the J gene TRBJ1-1; D is perhaps TRBD1 (6 bases). CDR3 length equals 13 residues. V lost 1 base to trimming and J lost 4 bases, with 10 bases between them. From germline, CDR1 is GTSNPN and CDR2 SVGIG (reference sequence). The CDR3 is CAWSGQGSTEAFF. In nucleotides, the CDR3 is TGTGCCTGGAGTGGTCAGGGGAGCACTGAAGCTTTCTTT.

V is TRBV7-2 and J is TRBJ1-2; unclear D gene. The CDR3 is 15 amino acids. Trimming stripped 0 bases from V and 2 bases from J, with 10 bases between. The germline CDR1 and CDR2 sequences are SGHTA and FQGNSA. The CDR3 sequence is CASSLAPGTNYGYTF. CDR3 sequence (DNA): TGTGCCAGCAGCTTAGCCCCGGGAACAAACTATGGCTACACCTTC.

V is TRBV27 and J is TRBJ1-5, with 9 bases aligning to TRBD1. Germline trimming cut 5 bases from V and 3 bases from J; bases unmatched to any gene: 2. This CDR3 contains 14 residues. Germline values: CDR1 MNHEY, CDR2 SMNVEV (reference sequence). The CDR3 loop is CASSRQGVNQPQHF. CDR3 sequence (DNA): TGTGCCAGCAGTCGACAGGGGGTCAATCAGCCCCAGCATTTT.

The genes are TRBV4-2 and TRBJ2-3; 7 bases map to TRBD1. Trimming took 3 bases from V and 3 from J; bases not matched to a gene: 6. The CDR3 covers 15 residues. Looked up from germline, CDR1 is LGHNA and CDR2 is YNFKEQ. CDR3 region: CASSQVPGQTDTQYF. The CDR3, as DNA: TGTGCCAGCAGCCAGGTCCCGGGACAGACAGATACGCAGTATTTT.

This clone was seen only a few times. The chain has TRBV18 and TRBJ2-5; TRBD1 aligns across 7 bases. The CDR3 sequence is 15 residues long. Trimming cost V 6 bases and J 5 bases; bases outside gene matches: 12. Germline values: CDR1 KGHSH, CDR2 LQKENI. The CDR3 sequence: CASSQRQGPTETQYF. Here the CDR3 DNA reads TGTGCCAGCTCGCAGAGACAGGGTCCCACGGAGACCCAGTACTTC.

This rearrangement joins TRBV25-1 to TRBJ1-2; D gene unclear. CDR1 MGHDK and CDR2 SYGVNS come from the germline V gene. This CDR3 has 13 residues. Trimming removed 3 bases at V and 5 bases at J, with 10 bases between. The CDR3 DNA follows: TGTGCCAGCAGTGATCGGGGAGAATATGGCTACACCTTC. Amino acid sequence: CASSDRGEYGYTF.

This chain joins TRBV9 and TRBJ1-3; D is undetermined. The V gene lost 5 bases and the J gene lost 0 bases, with 9 bases spanning the gap. Germline-derived CDR1 and CDR2 are SGDLS and YYNGEE. The CDR3 contains 14 residues. CDR3 DNA sequence: TGTGCCAGCAGTCTACAGAGCTCTGGAAACACCATATATTTT. Its protein product is CASSLQSSGNTIYF. The entire variable domain, with the rest obtained from reference TRBV9 and TRBJ1-3, is as follows: DSGVTQTPKHLITATGQRVTLRCSPRSGDLSVYWYQQSLDQGLQFLIQYYNGEERAKGNILERFSAQQFPDLHSELNLSSLELGDSALYFCASSLQSSGNTIYFGEGSWLTVV.

This sequence joins TRBV5-1 and TRBJ2-2; maybe TRBD1 (6 bases). The CDR3 loop spans 15 amino acids. Deletions cut 5 bases from V and 0 bases from J, with 11 bases between. Per the germline V gene, CDR1 is SGHRS and CDR2 is YFSETQ. As DNA, the CDR3 is TGCGCCAGCAGATCCGGGACACCGAACACCGGGGAGCTGTTTTTT. Amino acids: CASRSGTPNTGELFF.

The gene calls are TRBV25-1 and TRBJ1-2; 8 nucleotides agree with TRBD1. Per the germline V gene, CDR1 is MGHDK and CDR2 is SYGVNS. The CDR3 length is 14 residues. V lost 0 bases to trimming and J lost 7 bases; unmatched junction nucleotides: 4. The CDR3: CASSEYPTGVGYTF. The CDR3 DNA is TGTGCCAGCAGTGAATATCCGACAGGGGTTGGCTACACCTTC.

The rearrangement links TRBV27 to TRBJ1-5, with D unresolved. The length of the CDR3 is 12 residues. CDR1 MNHEY and CDR2 SMNVEV come from the germline V gene (reference sequence). Trimming took off 2 bases at V and 9 bases at J, with 8 bases between the two ends. In DNA, the CDR3 is TGTGCCAGCAGTTTACCGGGTAGGCCCCAGCATTTT. Its translation is CASSLPGRPQHF.

The V gene is TRBV7-2, the J gene TRBJ2-5; 9 bases are shared with TRBD1. The CDR3 loop spans 16 amino acids. Germline V lookup: CDR1 SGHTA, CDR2 FQGNSA. V lost 1 base to trimming and J lost 1 base; unmatched junction nucleotides: 4. DNA of the CDR3: TGTGCCAGCAGCTTAGGGACAGGGGTGCCCCAAGAGACCCAGTACTTC. Translation gives CASSLGTGVPQETQYF.

J is TRBJ1-1 and V is TRBV18; TRBD1 agrees at 10 bases. The V gene's germline CDR1 is KGHSH and CDR2 LQKENI. The CDR3 is 15 residues long. Germline trimming cut 6 bases from V and 5 bases from J; bases unmatched to any gene: 9. The chain's CDR3 is CASSGQGGGKTEAFF. The CDR3 DNA reads TGTGCCAGCTCCGGACAGGGGGGGGGAAAAACTGAAGCTTTCTTT.

This chain's CDR3 is CASSPDGHTDTQYF. For the CDR3, the DNA is TGTGCCAGCTCACCAGACGGACACACAGATACGCAGTATTTT. The V call is TRBV18, the J call TRBJ2-3; TRBD1 might be the D (5 bases). The CDR3 runs to 14 residues. CDR1 and CDR2 (germline): KGHSH, LQKENI. Deletions cut 2 bases from V and 2 bases from J, with 8 bases between.

The chain joins TRBV4-3 to TRBJ1-4, with D perhaps matching TRBD1 (5 bases). The CDR3 has 17 amino acids. V was trimmed by 0 bases and J by 0 bases, leaving 11 bases between them. Germline CDR1 is LGHNA and CDR2 is YSLEER. CDR3 sequence (DNA): TGCGCCAGCAGCCAAGATGCCAGGGTGCCAACTAATGAAAAACTGTTTTTT. This sequence encodes CASSQDARVPTNEKLFF.

The genes are TRBV6-5 and TRBJ2-7; maybe TRBD1 (6 bases). This CDR3 has 13 residues. Trimming cost V 7 bases and J 5 bases, with 15 bases left between them. Germline lookup yields CDR1 MNHEY and CDR2 SVGAGI. DNA for the CDR3: TGTGCCAGCAAAAGTTCAGGGGTCGACGAGCAGTACTTC. It is translated as CASKSSGVDEQYF.

This chain links TRBV19 with TRBJ1-1, with 7 bases identical to TRBD1. With 7 bases clipped from V and 3 bases from J, the junction kept 11 bases outside the gene matches. This CDR3 spans 15 amino acids. Germline V lookup: CDR1 LNHDA, CDR2 SQIVND (reference sequence). The CDR3 DNA sequence: TGTGCCAGTATTGTTTTAGGGGGCGGTCACACTGAAGCTTTCTTT. Its translation is CASIVLGGGHTEAFF.

This chain links TRBV19 with TRBJ2-3; TRBD2 is a possible D gene (6 bases). Between the trimmed V and J ends, which lost 2 bases and 2 bases, there was a span of 11 bases. CDR3 length: 15 amino acids. Germline assignment: CDR1 LNHDA and CDR2 SQIVND (reference sequence). The CDR3 DNA follows: TGTGCCAGTAGTATAATCGGAGGGTCCACAGATACGCAGTATTTT. Translated: CASSIIGGSTDTQYF.

This clone has just a few counts. The rearrangement links TRBV3-1 (or the pseudogene TRBV3-2) to TRBJ2-7, with 10 bases fitting TRBD2. CDR3 length: 17 amino acids. Germline assignment: CDR1 LGHDT and CDR2 YNNKEL (reference sequence). V shed 1 base and J 2 bases; nucleotides not matched to a gene: 8. The CDR3 region has the DNA TGTGCCAGCAGCCAAGTTGCTAGCGGGAGAAACACCTACGAGCAGTACTTC. Protein sequence: CASSQVASGRNTYEQYF.

The gene calls are TRBV4-2 and TRBJ2-7; D may be TRBD2 (7 bases). Looked up from germline, CDR1 is LGHNA and CDR2 is YNFKEQ. V lost 0 bases, J lost 2 bases, and 14 bases lay in between. This CDR3 is built from 16 residues. The chain's CDR3 is CASSQDGGGLPYEQYF. The CDR3 DNA follows: TGTGCCAGCAGCCAAGATGGGGGGGGGCTGCCCTACGAGCAGTACTTC.

The chain recombines TRBV7-2 with TRBJ2-1; TRBD1 is a possible D gene (5 bases). The V and J ends lost 1 base and 5 bases respectively, with 6 bases between them. The V gene's germline CDR1 is SGHTA and CDR2 FQGNSA. The CDR3 runs to 13 residues. DNA of the CDR3: TGTGCCAGCAGCTTAGTCAGGGACAATGAGCAGTTCTTC. Amino acid sequence: CASSLVRDNEQFF.

The chain couples TRBV5-1 to TRBJ1-4; D gene uncertain. Trimming cost V 1 base and J 8 bases, with 15 bases left between them. This CDR3 comprises 15 residues. Germline V gene lookup returns CDR1 SGHRS and CDR2 YFSETQ. The CDR3 region is CASSLSPPDGEKLFF. CDR3 nucleotide sequence: TGCGCCAGCAGCTTGTCCCCACCCGACGGGGAAAAACTGTTTTTT.